The 26 T cell receptor beta chains reported below all come from one sample, sequenced in a study of shared T cell receptors in the human thymus. Sequencing used immunoSEQ multiplex PCR; TCRdb keeps in-frame clones, though not all of them. The sample lists 500,000 to 850,000 clones, approximately 87% occurring once. This sample also belongs to another study, concerning human thymus T cells.

Sequencing was carried out using thymocytes. The receptor source for this set is a boy younger than two with a congenital heart defect.

Only one count was recorded for this clone. The V and J genes are TRBV15 and TRBJ1-3; TRBD1 might be the D (6 bases). V lost 3 bases and J lost 0, with 9 bases in between. Germline-derived CDR1 and CDR2 are LNHNV and YYDKDF (reference sequence). This CDR3 comprises 15 residues. The CDR3 loop is CATSSGQPSGNTIYF. For the CDR3, the DNA is TGTGCCACCAGCAGTGGACAGCCCTCTGGAAACACCATATATTTT.

The chain uses TRBV2 and TRBJ1-6, with unresolved D. This CDR3 has 16 amino acids. Between the trimmed V and J ends, which lost 8 bases and 2 bases, there was a span of 16 bases. Germline CDR1 reads SNHLY; CDR2 reads FYNNEI. The CDR3 loop reads CASAGTRRTYNSPLHF. The CDR3 coding sequence is TGTGCCAGCGCGGGAACTAGACGGACCTATAATTCACCCCTCCACTTT. The full variable domain, its missing parts supplied by reference TRBV2 and TRBJ1-6, is EPEVTQTPSHQVTQMGQEVILRCVPISNHLYFYWYRQILGQKVEFLVSFYNNEISEKSEIFDDQFSVERPDGSNFTLKIRSTKLEDSAMYFCASAGTRRTYNSPLHFGNGTRLTVT.

The chain carries TRBV20-1 and TRBJ2-7; possibly TRBD1 for D (5 bases). CDR3 length: 11 residues. Trimming left V 6 bases short and J 4 bases short, with 10 bases between. Germline V CDR1 and CDR2: DFQATT, SNEGSKA (reference sequence). In nucleotides, the CDR3 is TGCAGTGCGCAGGGCTCATACGAGCAGTACTTC. Its protein product is CSAQGSYEQYF.

The chain is built from TRBV5-6 and TRBJ1-2; 7 bases are a match to TRBD1. The V segment lost 4 bases and the J segment 4 bases; nucleotides outside the gene matches: 7. CDR1 is SGHDT and CDR2 is YYEEEE in the germline V gene. The CDR3 covers 14 residues. This chain's CDR3 is CASSRDSSPYGYTF. CDR3 sequence (DNA): TGTGCCAGCAGCAGGGACAGCTCACCCTATGGCTACACCTTC.

The chain carries TRBV6-4 and TRBJ2-1; 7 nucleotides line up with TRBD1. Germline values: CDR1 MRHNA, CDR2 SNTAGT. The junction had 8 bases not matched to a gene; V was cut back by 5 bases and J by 7 bases. This CDR3 comprises 14 residues. The CDR3 region has the DNA TGTGCCAGCAGTTCCCTGACAGGGCCAAATGAGCAGTTCTTC. This translates into CASSSLTGPNEQFF.

The chain is built from TRBV6-5 and TRBJ1-1, with D possibly matching TRBD1 (6 bases). CDR1 is MNHEY, CDR2 SVGAGI, per germline. The CDR3 runs to 15 residues. Deletions cut 0 bases from V and 0 bases from J, with 8 bases between. The CDR3 here is CASSYSGQLNTEAFF. Here the CDR3 DNA reads TGTGCCAGCAGTTACTCGGGACAATTGAACACTGAAGCTTTCTTT.

This chain connects TRBV6-5 to TRBJ2-4; 10 positions match TRBD1. CDR3 length equals 13 residues. The V gene end was trimmed by 6 bases and the J gene end by 7 bases; junction bases not matched to a gene: 3. The germline V gene encodes CDR1 MNHEY and CDR2 SVGAGI. The CDR3 coding sequence is TGTGCCAGCAGGCGACAGGGGGCGAACATTCAGTACTTC. Translating gives CASRRQGANIQYF.

This clone occurred once. This chain connects TRBV7-9 to TRBJ2-1, with TRBD2 identical over 8 bases. The V segment lost 5 bases and the J segment 0 bases; nucleotides outside the gene matches: 15. Germline V gene data show CDR1 as SEHNR and CDR2 as FQNEAQ (reference sequence). This CDR3 has 19 amino acids. In nucleotides, the CDR3 is TGTGCCAGCAGCCACAGGTGTGGCGGGAGGCGGGTCTCCTACAATGAGCAGTTCTTC. It yields the protein CASSHRCGGRRVSYNEQFF.

This rearrangement joins TRBV2 to TRBJ1-1, with D perhaps TRBD1 (6 bases). The length of the CDR3 is 17 residues. Trimming shortened V by 0 bases and J by 11 bases, and 25 bases separated the two germline ends. Germline V CDR1 and CDR2: SNHLY, FYNNEI. CDR3 residues: CASSEALVRGQSSWAFF. The CDR3 DNA reads TGTGCCAGCAGTGAAGCGCTGGTTAGGGGACAAAGCTCGTGGGCTTTCTTT.

In DNA form, the CDR3 reads TGTGCCACCAGCAGGTTAGCGGGAGTTTCAGATACGCAGTATTTT. This sequence encodes CATSRLAGVSDTQYF. The chain has TRBV15 and TRBJ2-3; 9 positions match TRBD2. The CDR3 covers 15 residues. Trimming cost V 3 bases and J 4 bases; bases outside gene matches: 5. CDR1 LNHNV and CDR2 YYDKDF come from the germline V gene (reference sequence).

The chain combines TRBV4-2 with TRBJ2-5, with 7 bases aligning to TRBD1. Germline trimming cut 3 bases from V and 5 bases from J; bases unmatched to any gene: 9. This CDR3 is 15 amino acids long. Germline values: CDR1 LGHNA, CDR2 YNFKEQ. The CDR3 loop reads CASSHLQGIEETQYF. The CDR3 DNA sequence: TGTGCCAGCAGCCACTTACAGGGGATTGAGGAGACCCAGTACTTC.

This rearrangement joins TRBV28 to TRBJ2-5; weak D call: TRBD1 (6 bases). Trimming took off 2 bases at V and 4 bases at J, with 14 bases between the two ends. Germline CDR1 is MDHEN and CDR2 is SYDVKM. The CDR3 has 15 amino acids. CDR3 in amino acids: CASSLHRGFSETQYF. In DNA form, the CDR3 reads TGTGCCAGCAGTTTACATAGGGGGTTCTCAGAGACCCAGTACTTC.

The chain links TRBV5-1 to TRBJ1-5; D remains ambiguous. The CDR3 sequence is 14 residues long. V lost 0 bases and J lost 7, with 11 bases in between. Germline CDR1 is SGHRS and CDR2 is YFSETQ. The CDR3 DNA follows: TGCGCCAGCAGCTTGGCCGGAGAAGACCAGCCCCAGCATTTT. As protein: CASSLAGEDQPQHF.

This clone has more than one count but fewer than ten. The chain uses TRBV14 and TRBJ2-1, with D possibly matching TRBD2 (5 bases). CDR3 length: 14 amino acids. Germline CDR1 and CDR2: SGHDN and FVKESK. The V and J ends lost 1 base and 7 bases respectively, with 11 bases between them. CDR3 residues: CASSQARPGNEQFF. The CDR3 nucleotides read TGTGCCAGCAGCCAAGCCCGACCGGGGAATGAGCAGTTCTTC.

V gene TRBV5-5 combines with J gene TRBJ1-1; the match to TRBD1 covers 7 bases. There are 14 residues in the CDR3. Germline V gives CDR1 SGHKS, CDR2 YYEKEE (reference sequence). The V segment lost 0 bases and the J segment 11 bases; nucleotides outside the gene matches: 10. This CDR3 reads CASSLEWRTGGAFF. The CDR3 nucleotides are TGTGCCAGCAGCTTGGAGTGGCGGACAGGCGGGGCTTTCTTT.

J is TRBJ1-2 and V is TRBV6-5; the match to TRBD1 covers 8 bases. Germline loops: CDR1 MNHEY, CDR2 SVGAGI. The CDR3 has 15 residues. Losses at the gene ends were 7 bases for V and 3 bases for J; bases not matched to a gene: 10. In DNA form, the CDR3 reads TGTGCCAGCAACCTACAGGGGGAAGTGGACTATGGCTACACCTTC. Protein: CASNLQGEVDYGYTF.

J is TRBJ1-6 and V is TRBV28; 8 nucleotides align to TRBD1. The CDR3 is made up of 16 amino acids. Germline values: CDR1 MDHEN, CDR2 SYDVKM. The V gene end was trimmed by 6 bases and the J gene end by 10 bases; junction bases not matched to a gene: 14. For the CDR3, the DNA is TGTGCCAGCAGCTTAGACCCAACAGGGGGAGGGTCACCCCTCCACTTT. It is translated as CASSLDPTGGGSPLHF.

This chain connects TRBV28 to TRBJ1-5; possible D gene TRBD1, 6 bases. Trimming cost V 2 bases and J 4 bases, with 12 bases left between them. The CDR3 has 15 amino acids. Looked up from germline, CDR1 is MDHEN and CDR2 is SYDVKM. Here the CDR3 reads CASSLEGRGNQPQHF. In DNA form, the CDR3 reads TGTGCCAGCAGTTTAGAGGGAAGGGGGAATCAGCCCCAGCATTTT. Full variable domain (remainder filled in from reference TRBV28 and TRBJ1-5): DVKVTQSSRYLVKRTGEKVFLECVQDMDHENMFWYRQDPGLGLRLIYFSYDVKMKEKGDIPEGYSVSREKKERFSLILESASTNQTSMYLCASSLEGRGNQPQHFGDGTRLSIL.

V and J are TRBV12-5 and TRBJ1-1, with 7 bases aligning to TRBD1. The V and J ends lost 6 bases and 0 bases, in that order; junction bases with no gene match: 4. In germline, CDR1 is LGHNT, CDR2 FRNRAP. CDR3 length equals 14 residues. The CDR3 loop reads CASGPGTVNTEAFF. The CDR3, as DNA: TGTGCTAGTGGACCCGGGACAGTGAACACTGAAGCTTTCTTT. Full variable domain (outside the CDR3, taken from reference TRBV12-5 and TRBJ1-1): DARVTQTPRHKVTEMGQEVTMRCQPILGHNTVFWYRQTMMQGLELLAYFRNRAPLDDSGMPKDRFSAEMPDATLATLKIQPSEPRDSAVYFCASGPGTVNTEAFFGQGTRLTVV.

This clone was recorded only once. V gene TRBV20-1 combines with J gene TRBJ2-1; D call uncertain. The V gene's germline CDR1 is DFQATT and CDR2 SNEGSKA (reference sequence). The CDR3 totals 11 residues. Trimming shortened V by 6 bases and J by 9 bases, and 12 bases separated the two germline ends. This CDR3 is CSALSPVEQFF. CDR3 bases: TGCAGTGCCCTTAGCCCGGTTGAGCAGTTCTTC.

The chain uses TRBV2 and TRBJ1-1; D unclear. The CDR3 sequence is 13 residues long. CDR1 and CDR2 from the germline V gene are SNHLY and FYNNEI. Between the trimmed V and J ends, which lost 8 bases and 7 bases, there was a span of 17 bases. In nucleotides, the CDR3 is TGTGCCAGCCGGGTAGTTCTCGGAGATGAAGCTTTCTTT. Its protein product is CASRVVLGDEAFF.

This chain uses TRBV5-1 with TRBJ1-1; 8 bases agree with TRBD1. The germline gives CDR1 SGHRS, CDR2 YFSETQ. The V segment lost 5 bases and the J segment 3 bases; nucleotides outside the gene matches: 6. There are 14 residues in the CDR3. For the CDR3, the DNA is TGCGCCAGCAGGCCGGACAGGGAGGACACTGAAGCTTTCTTT. It specifies CASRPDREDTEAFF.

The chain joins TRBV27 to TRBJ1-3; D is perhaps TRBD1 (6 bases). Per the germline V gene, CDR1 is MNHEY and CDR2 is SMNVEV (reference sequence). The CDR3 has 16 amino acids. The ends were cut back, 0 bases at V and 0 bases at J, with 9 bases in the middle. This CDR3 reads CASSLSLDSSGNTIYF. The CDR3 DNA follows: TGTGCCAGCAGTTTATCGCTGGACAGCTCTGGAAACACCATATATTTT.

The chain joins TRBV19 to TRBJ1-5; a possible D gene is TRBD1 (6 bases). This CDR3 is built from 18 residues. Germline CDR1 LNHDA, CDR2 SQIVND (reference sequence). Trimming pared 0 bases from V and 1 base from J, leaving 16 bases between. CDR3 sequence reads: CASSIDPVTGSSNQPQHF. CDR3 in DNA: TGTGCCAGTAGTATAGACCCCGTAACAGGGAGCAGCAATCAGCCCCAGCATTTT.

The chain carries TRBV27 and TRBJ2-1, with 9 bases identical to TRBD2. CDR3 length: 15 amino acids. Germline V lookup: CDR1 MNHEY, CDR2 SMNVEV (reference sequence). V shed 5 bases and J 9 bases; nucleotides not matched to a gene: 11. The CDR3 protein is CASSAPAAGGGEQFF. DNA of the CDR3: TGTGCCAGCAGTGCCCCAGCTGCGGGAGGGGGTGAGCAGTTCTTC.

This chain uses TRBV10-3 with TRBJ2-1; 9 bases map to TRBD2. V lost 6 bases to trimming and J lost 7 bases; unmatched junction nucleotides: 7. The CDR3 is made up of 14 amino acids. From germline, CDR1 is ENHRY and CDR2 SYGVKD. The CDR3 sequence: CAIRASGIYNEQFF. CDR3 bases: TGTGCCATCAGAGCTAGCGGGATCTATAATGAGCAGTTCTTC.